This T cell receptor (beta chain) was recovered during a study of blood T cell repertoires in COVID-19. Study at large: Material from acute and convalescent COVID-19 was sourced from the United States, Italy and Spain. Sources were T cells, B-cell-depleted T cells, or PBMCs; the material itself was cDNA or gDNA.

As processed by the authors: How many nucleated cells were present was estimated from reference gene primer amplification. Method: immunoSEQ multiplex PCR; TCRdb's copy keeps in-frame clones and lacks some. D and trimming were read from the DNA, whereas the V and J calls and clone size are those reported in that table. Among 35,000 to 45,000 clones listed, around 94% were seen once. CDR1 and CDR2 from the germline V gene are MNHEY and SMNVEV (reference sequence). The CDR3 is made up of 13 amino acids. The V gene lost 4 bases and the J gene lost 2 bases, with 8 bases spanning the gap. This TCR came from a middle-aged man with active COVID-19. The sample consisted of peripheral blood. The V and J genes are TRBV27 and TRBJ1-2; D gene ambiguous. The CDR3 DNA reads TGTGCCAGCAGTTCATCCCTAAACTATGGCTACACCTTC. The encoded protein is CASSSSLNYGYTF.